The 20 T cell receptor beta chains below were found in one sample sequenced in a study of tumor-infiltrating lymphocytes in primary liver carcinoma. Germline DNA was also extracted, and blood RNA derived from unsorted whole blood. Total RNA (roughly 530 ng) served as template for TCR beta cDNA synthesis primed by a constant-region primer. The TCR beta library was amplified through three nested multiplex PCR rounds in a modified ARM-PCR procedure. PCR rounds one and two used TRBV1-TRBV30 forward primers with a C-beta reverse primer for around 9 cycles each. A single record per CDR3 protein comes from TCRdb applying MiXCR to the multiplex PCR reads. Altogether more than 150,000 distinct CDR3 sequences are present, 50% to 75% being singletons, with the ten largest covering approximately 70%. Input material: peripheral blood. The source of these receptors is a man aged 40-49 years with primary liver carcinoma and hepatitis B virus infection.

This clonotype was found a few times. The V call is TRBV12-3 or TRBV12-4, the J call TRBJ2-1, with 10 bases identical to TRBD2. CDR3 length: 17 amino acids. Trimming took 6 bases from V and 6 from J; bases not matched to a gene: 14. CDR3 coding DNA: TGTGCCAGCAGCCTCAAGAGAGCGGGAGGGCGTGGCAATGAGCAGTTCTTC. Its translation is CASSLKRAGGRGNEQFF.

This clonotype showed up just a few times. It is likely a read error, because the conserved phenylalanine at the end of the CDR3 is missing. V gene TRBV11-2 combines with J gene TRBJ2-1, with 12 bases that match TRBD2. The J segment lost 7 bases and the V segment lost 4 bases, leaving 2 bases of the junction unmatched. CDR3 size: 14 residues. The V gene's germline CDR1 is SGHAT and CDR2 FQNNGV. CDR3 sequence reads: CASSSSGRGNEQFL. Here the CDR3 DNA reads TGTGCCAGCAGCTCTAGCGGGAGGGGGAATGAGCAGTTCTTA.

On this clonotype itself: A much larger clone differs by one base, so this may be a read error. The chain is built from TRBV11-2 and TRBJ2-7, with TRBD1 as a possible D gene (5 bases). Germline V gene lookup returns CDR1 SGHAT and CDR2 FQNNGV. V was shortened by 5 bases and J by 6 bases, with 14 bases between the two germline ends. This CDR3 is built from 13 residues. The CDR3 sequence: CASSQDIEGEQYF. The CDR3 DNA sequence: TGTGCCAGCAGCCAGGACATCGAAGGCGAGCAGTACTTC.

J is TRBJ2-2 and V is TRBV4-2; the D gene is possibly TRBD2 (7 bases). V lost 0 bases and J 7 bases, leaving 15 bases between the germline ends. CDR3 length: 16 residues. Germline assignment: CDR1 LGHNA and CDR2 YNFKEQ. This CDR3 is CASSQETGGGFGELFF. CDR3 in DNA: TGTGCCAGCAGCCAAGAAACGGGGGGCGGGTTCGGGGAGCTGTTTTTT.

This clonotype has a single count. Here the CDR3 reads CASSEAVGEDTQYF. The CDR3 coding sequence is TGCGCCAGCAGTGAGGCCGTTGGGGAAGATACGCAGTATTTT. The V and J genes are TRBV10-1 and TRBJ2-3, with D uncertain. The CDR3 extends over 14 amino acids. From germline, CDR1 is WNHNN and CDR2 SYGVQD (reference sequence). Trimming removed 2 bases at V and 5 bases at J, with 11 bases between.

The CDR3 reads CASSPGKGSYNEQFF. The CDR3 nucleotides read TGTGCCAGCAGCCCCGGAAAGGGATCCTACAATGAGCAGTTCTTC. The rearrangement joins TRBV28 to TRBJ2-1; D ambiguous. Germline loops: CDR1 MDHEN, CDR2 SYDVKM. The CDR3 has 15 residues. V lost 6 bases, J lost 1 base, and 13 bases lay in between.

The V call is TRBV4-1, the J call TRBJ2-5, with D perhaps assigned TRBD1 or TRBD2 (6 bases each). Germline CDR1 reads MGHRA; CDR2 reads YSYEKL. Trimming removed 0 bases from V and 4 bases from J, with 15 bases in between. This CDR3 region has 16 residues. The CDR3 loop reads CASSQDLARGGETQYF. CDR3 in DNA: TGCGCCAGCAGCCAAGATCTAGCGAGAGGGGGAGAGACCCAGTACTTC.

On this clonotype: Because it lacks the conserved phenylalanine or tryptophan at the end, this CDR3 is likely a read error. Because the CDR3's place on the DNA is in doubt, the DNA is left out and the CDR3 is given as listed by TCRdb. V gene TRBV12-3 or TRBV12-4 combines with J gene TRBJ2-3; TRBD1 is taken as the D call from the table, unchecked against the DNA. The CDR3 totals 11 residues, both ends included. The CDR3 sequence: CASTRADTHYS.

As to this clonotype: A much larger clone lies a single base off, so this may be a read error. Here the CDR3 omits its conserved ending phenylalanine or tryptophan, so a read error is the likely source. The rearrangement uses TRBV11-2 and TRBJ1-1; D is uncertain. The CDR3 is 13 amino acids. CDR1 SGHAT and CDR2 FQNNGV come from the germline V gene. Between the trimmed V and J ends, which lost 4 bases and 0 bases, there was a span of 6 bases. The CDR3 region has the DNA TGTGCCAGCAGCTCTCAAATGAACACTGAAGCTTTCCTT. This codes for CASSSQMNTEAFL.

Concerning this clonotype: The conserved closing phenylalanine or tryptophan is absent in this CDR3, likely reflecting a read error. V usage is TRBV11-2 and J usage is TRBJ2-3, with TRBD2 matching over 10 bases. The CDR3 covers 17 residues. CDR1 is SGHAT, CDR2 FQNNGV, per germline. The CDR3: CAGSLESGRGRQDTQYL. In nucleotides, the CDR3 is TGTGCCGGCAGCTTAGAGAGCGGGAGGGGCCGTCAAGATACGCAGTATCTT.

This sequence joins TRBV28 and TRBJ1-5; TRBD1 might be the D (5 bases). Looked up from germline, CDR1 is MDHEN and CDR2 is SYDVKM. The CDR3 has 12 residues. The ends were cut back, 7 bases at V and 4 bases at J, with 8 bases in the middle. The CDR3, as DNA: TGTGCCAGCACCGACAGAAATCAGCCCCAGCATTTT. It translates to CASTDRNQPQHF.

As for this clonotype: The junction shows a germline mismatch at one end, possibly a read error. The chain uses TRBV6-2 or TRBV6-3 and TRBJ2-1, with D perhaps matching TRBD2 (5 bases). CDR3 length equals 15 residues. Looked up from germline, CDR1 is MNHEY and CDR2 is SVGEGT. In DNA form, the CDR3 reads TGTACCAGCAGTTATATGGCGGAGAGAGGGAATGAGCAGTTCTTC. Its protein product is CTSSYMAERGNEQFF.

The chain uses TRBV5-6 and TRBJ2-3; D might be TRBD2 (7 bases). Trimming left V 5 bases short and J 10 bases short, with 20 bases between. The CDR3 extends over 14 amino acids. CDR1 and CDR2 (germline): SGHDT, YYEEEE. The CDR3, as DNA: TGTGCCAGCAGATCCGAGGGGGAGGGCCGCGCGCAGTATTTT. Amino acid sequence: CASRSEGEGRAQYF. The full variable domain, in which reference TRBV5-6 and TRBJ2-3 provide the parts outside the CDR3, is DAGVTQSPTHLIKTRGQQVTLRCSPKSGHDTVSWYQQALGQGPQFIFQYYEEEERQRGNFPDRFSGHQFPNYSSELNVNALLLGDSALYLCASRSEGEGRAQYFGPGTRLTVL.

DNA of the CDR3: TGTGCCAGCAGTCCTCGGGGACAGGATCGAAACGAGCAGTACTTC. As protein: CASSPRGQDRNEQYF. The genes are TRBV12-3 or TRBV12-4 and TRBJ2-7, with TRBD1 identical over 8 bases. The CDR3 is made up of 15 amino acids. Germline trimming cut 5 bases from V and 5 bases from J; bases unmatched to any gene: 11.

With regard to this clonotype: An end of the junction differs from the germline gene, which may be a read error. The CDR3 here is CTSRPWGTAKETQNF. The CDR3 DNA reads TGTACCAGCAGGCCCTGGGGGACAGCGAAAGAGACCCAGAACTTC. The genes are TRBV11-2 and TRBJ2-5; 7 positions agree with TRBD1. There are 15 residues in the CDR3. Per germline, CDR1 SGHAT and CDR2 FQNNGV. The full variable domain, rest sourced from reference TRBV11-2 and TRBJ2-5, is EAGVAQSPRYKIIEKRQSVAFWCNPISGHATLYWYQQILGQGPKLLIQFQNNGVVDDSQLPKDRFSAERLKGVDSTLKIQPAKLEDSAVYLCTSRPWGTAKETQNFGPGTRLLVL.

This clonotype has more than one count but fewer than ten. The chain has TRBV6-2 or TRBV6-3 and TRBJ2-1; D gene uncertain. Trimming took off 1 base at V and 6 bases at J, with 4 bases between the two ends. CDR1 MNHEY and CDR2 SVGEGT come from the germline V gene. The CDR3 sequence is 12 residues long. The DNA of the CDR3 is TGTGCCAGCAGTTACTATGGCAATGAGCAGTTCTTC. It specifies CASSYYGNEQFF.

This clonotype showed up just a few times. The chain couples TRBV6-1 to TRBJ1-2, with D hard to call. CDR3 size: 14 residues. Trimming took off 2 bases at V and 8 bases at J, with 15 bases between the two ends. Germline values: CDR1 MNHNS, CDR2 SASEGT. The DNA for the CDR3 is TGTGCCAGCAGTGAACTAAGGGAGACGGGGGGCTACACCTTC. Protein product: CASSELRETGGYTF.

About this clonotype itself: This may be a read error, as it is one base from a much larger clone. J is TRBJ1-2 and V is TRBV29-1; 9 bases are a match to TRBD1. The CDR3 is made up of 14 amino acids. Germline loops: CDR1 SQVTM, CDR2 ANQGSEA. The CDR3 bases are TGCAGCGTTGGACAGGGGGTAGCTAACTATGGCTACGCCTTC. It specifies CSVGQGVANYGYAF.

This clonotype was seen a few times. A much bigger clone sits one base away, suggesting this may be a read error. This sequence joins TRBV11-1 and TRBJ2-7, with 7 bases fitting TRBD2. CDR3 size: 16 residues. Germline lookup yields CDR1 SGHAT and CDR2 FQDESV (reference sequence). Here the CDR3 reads CASSLNAGDYLYEQCF. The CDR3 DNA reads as TGTGCCAGCAGCTTAAACGCCGGGGACTACCTCTACGAGCAGTGCTTC.

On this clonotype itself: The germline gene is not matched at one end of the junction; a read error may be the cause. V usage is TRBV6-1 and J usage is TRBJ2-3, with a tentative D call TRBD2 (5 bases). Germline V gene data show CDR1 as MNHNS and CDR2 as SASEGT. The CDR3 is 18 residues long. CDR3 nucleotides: TGTACCAGCAGTGAACCAGCTAGAGGGCCCTATAGCACAGATACGCAGTATTTT. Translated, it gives CTSSEPARGPYSTDTQYF.